What follows are 21 T cell receptor beta chains derived from one specimen sequenced in a study of blood T cell repertoires in COVID-19. The table came from immunoSEQ multiplex PCR; TCRdb's copy has only in-frame clones and leaves some out. The sample shows approximately 190,000 clones, approximately 80% of them seen only once. The sample taken for sequencing was peripheral blood. These receptors originate from a man between 60 and 75 years old with acute or convalescent COVID-19.

The chain couples TRBV6-6 to TRBJ1-5; D perhaps matches TRBD1 (6 bases). Germline lookup yields CDR1 MNHNY and CDR2 SVGAGI (reference sequence). There are 14 residues in the CDR3. V gave up 10 bases and J gave up 1 base, with 14 bases separating them. CDR3 DNA sequence: TGTGCCACCTCGGGTCAGGGGAGCAATCAGCCCCAGCATTTT. This sequence encodes CATSGQGSNQPQHF.

The genes are TRBV29-1 and TRBJ2-2, with a weak D call TRBD2 (6 bases). CDR1 and CDR2 (germline): SQVTM, ANQGSEA. Trimming left V 7 bases short and J 6 bases short, with 15 bases between. The CDR3 runs 13 residues. CDR3 bases: TGCAGCGCGGGAGTAGTTTACTCCGGGGAGCTGTTTTTT. Protein product: CSAGVVYSGELFF.

This chain connects TRBV27 to TRBJ2-3; D remains unclear. CDR3 length: 11 amino acids. The germline V gene encodes CDR1 MNHEY and CDR2 SMNVEV (reference sequence). The V gene lost 6 bases and the J gene lost 2 bases, with 3 bases spanning the gap. DNA for the CDR3: TGTGCCAGCAGACTCACAGATACGCAGTATTTT. Encoded protein: CASRLTDTQYF.

The chain carries TRBV9 and TRBJ1-2; D might be TRBD1 (5 bases). This CDR3 contains 15 residues. CDR1 is SGDLS, CDR2 YYNGEE, per germline. The V end lost 3 bases, the J end lost 4 bases, and 16 bases lay between the germline ends. Here the CDR3 DNA reads TGTGCCAGCAGCGACGACAGAGTCACTTTCTATGGCTACACCTTC. Protein sequence: CASSDDRVTFYGYTF.

This clone was found a few times. This rearrangement joins TRBV18 to TRBJ2-2; D might be TRBD1 (5 bases). The germline V and J ends were trimmed by 3 bases and 2 bases, with 7 bases remaining between them. Germline values: CDR1 KGHSH, CDR2 LQKENI. The CDR3 totals 14 residues. The CDR3 DNA sequence: TGTGCCAGCTCACCCCAGGGAAACACCGGGGAGCTGTTTTTT. Translated, it gives CASSPQGNTGELFF.

V is TRBV12-1 and J is TRBJ2-3; the D call TRBD2 from the table was never checked on the DNA. TRBV12-1 is flagged as a pseudogene. This CDR3 is 17 amino acids long. The DNA for the CDR3 is TGTGCCAGCAGCTTTGCGGGGGGTCCCTGGTGCACAGATACGCAGTATTTT. Protein: CASSFAGGPWCTDTQYF.

V and J are TRBV7-3 and TRBJ1-2; 9 bases line up with TRBD1. The V gene end was trimmed by 4 bases and the J gene end by 6 bases; junction bases not matched to a gene: 3. The CDR3 consists of 13 residues. The germline gives CDR1 SGHTA, CDR2 FQGTGA. CDR3 in amino acids: CASSSRTGDGYTF. CDR3 DNA: TGTGCCAGCAGCTCCCGGACAGGGGATGGCTACACCTTC.

The chain employs TRBV24-1 and TRBJ1-1; D gene uncertain. From germline, CDR1 is KGHDR and CDR2 SFDVKD. V was cut by 9 bases and J by 0 bases, with 10 bases left in between. This CDR3 comprises 13 residues. For the CDR3, the DNA is TGTGCCACCCGATTAGACTTGAACACTGAAGCTTTCTTT. Translation: CATRLDLNTEAFF.

The CDR3 reads CASSVATASGDSTDTQYF. The CDR3 nucleotides are TGTGCCAGCAGCGTAGCTACGGCTAGCGGGGATAGCACAGATACGCAGTATTTT. V and J are TRBV9 and TRBJ2-3, with 9 bases matching TRBD2. After removal of 0 bases from V and 0 bases from J, the junction contained 8 bases not matched to a gene. In germline, CDR1 is SGDLS, CDR2 YYNGEE. This CDR3 comprises 18 residues.

V usage is TRBV7-2 and J usage is TRBJ2-1, with TRBD2 identical over 10 bases. V dropped 5 bases and J dropped 4; count of bases not matched to a gene: 5. CDR3 length: 15 residues. Germline V gives CDR1 SGHTA, CDR2 FQGNSA. The CDR3 sequence: CASSPLAGYYNEQFF. CDR3 bases: TGTGCCAGCAGCCCACTAGCGGGGTATTACAATGAGCAGTTCTTC.

This chain joins TRBV19 and TRBJ2-2; 7 nucleotides align to TRBD1. The CDR3 has 14 amino acids. V shed 5 bases, J shed 3 bases, and the junction held 3 bases outside the gene matches. Germline V lookup: CDR1 LNHDA, CDR2 SQIVND (reference sequence). The DNA for the CDR3 is TGTGCCAGTAGTTCGGGACAGTACACCGGGGAGCTGTTTTTT. Amino acid sequence: CASSSGQYTGELFF.

The CDR3: CSVGGGGNTEAFF. The CDR3 nucleotides are TGCAGCGTCGGGGGGGGCGGAAACACTGAAGCTTTCTTT. This sequence joins TRBV29-1 and TRBJ1-1, with a weak D call TRBD1 (6 bases). The V gene lost 6 bases and the J gene lost 2 bases, with 13 bases spanning the gap. Germline CDR1 is SQVTM and CDR2 is ANQGSEA. This CDR3 is built from 13 residues.

This clone was seen just once. V and J are TRBV11-2 and TRBJ1-4, with D possibly being TRBD1 (6 bases). CDR3 length: 15 residues. Looked up from germline, CDR1 is SGHAT and CDR2 is FQNNGV. The germline V and J ends were trimmed by 0 bases and 6 bases, with 11 bases remaining between them. The CDR3 protein is CASSLELQGYEKLFF. The DNA for the CDR3 is TGTGCCAGCAGCTTAGAGTTACAGGGCTATGAAAAACTGTTTTTT.

The gene calls are TRBV19 and TRBJ2-1; 14 positions match TRBD2. Germline CDR1 reads LNHDA; CDR2 reads SQIVND (reference sequence). The V segment lost 1 base and the J segment 9 bases; nucleotides outside the gene matches: 20. This CDR3 comprises 21 residues. CDR3 protein: CASSIVKRLAGGAGKEFEQFF. The CDR3 coding sequence is TGTGCCAGTAGTATAGTAAAGAGACTAGCGGGAGGGGCCGGGAAGGAATTTGAGCAGTTCTTC.

The rearrangement uses TRBV15 and TRBJ1-5, with 9 positions matching TRBD1. The junction had 4 bases not matched to a gene; V was cut back by 6 bases and J by 1 base. The V gene's germline CDR1 is LNHNV and CDR2 YYDKDF (reference sequence). The length of the CDR3 is 15 residues. CDR3: CATSWDRASNQPQHF. CDR3 bases: TGTGCCACCAGTTGGGACAGGGCGAGCAATCAGCCCCAGCATTTT. The complete variable domain, with remaining parts taken from reference TRBV15 and TRBJ1-5, reads DAMVIQNPRYQVTQFGKPVTLSCSQTLNHNVMYWYQQKSSQAPKLLFHYYDKDFNNEADTPDNFQSRRPNTSFCFLDIRSPGLGDTAMYLCATSWDRASNQPQHFGDGTRLSIL.

V is TRBV13 and J is TRBJ1-4, with D possibly matching TRBD1 (5 bases). The germline CDR1 and CDR2 sequences are PRHDT and FYEKMQ (reference sequence). Trimming removed 5 bases at V and 8 bases at J, with 12 bases between. The CDR3 loop spans 13 amino acids. CDR3 in DNA: TGTGCCAGCAGCCCCCACGGGGGGGAAAAACTGTTTTTT. Residues: CASSPHGGEKLFF.

This clone was counted a few times. The chain is built from TRBV19 and TRBJ1-1; D unresolved. The CDR3 sequence is 14 residues long. The germline V gene encodes CDR1 LNHDA and CDR2 SQIVND (reference sequence). V shed 0 bases and J shed 7 bases, with 12 bases lying between them. The CDR3 here is CASSIDPRTREAFF. The CDR3 DNA reads as TGTGCCAGTAGTATAGATCCGCGGACTCGTGAAGCTTTCTTT.

This clone was counted between two and nine times. The V call is TRBV7-9, the J call TRBJ1-1; D not certain. V dropped 3 bases and J dropped 4 bases, with 9 bases sitting between them. The CDR3 loop spans 13 amino acids. CDR1 SEHNR and CDR2 FQNEAQ come from the germline V gene (reference sequence). DNA for the CDR3: TGTGCCAGCAGCTTCGCGGTAGGCACTGAAGCTTTCTTT. It translates to CASSFAVGTEAFF.

The rearrangement uses TRBV5-4 and TRBJ1-1; D is undetermined. CDR1 is SGHNT and CDR2 is YYREEE in the germline V gene (reference sequence). The CDR3 consists of 13 residues. V lost 6 bases to trimming and J lost 3 bases, with 12 bases between them. CDR3 in amino acids: CASNTQQDTEAFF. As DNA, the CDR3 is TGTGCCAGCAATACCCAGCAGGACACTGAAGCTTTCTTT.

This chain connects TRBV10-3 to TRBJ2-3; TRBD2 aligns across 14 bases. The V gene's germline CDR1 is ENHRY and CDR2 SYGVKD. The CDR3 consists of 16 residues. V shed 0 bases and J 10 bases; nucleotides not matched to a gene: 6. In DNA, the CDR3 is TGTGCCATCAGTGAGTCGGGGACTAGCGGGGGATATGCGCAGTATTTT. Residues: CAISESGTSGGYAQYF.

The V gene is TRBV6-1, the J gene TRBJ1-5; a weak D match, TRBD1 (6 bases). CDR1 is MNHNS and CDR2 is SASEGT in the germline V gene. The CDR3 sequence is 15 residues long. The ends were cut back, 3 bases at V and 6 bases at J, with 15 bases in the middle. CDR3 loop: CASSDFPQGTQPQHF. The CDR3 coding sequence is TGTGCCAGCAGTGATTTTCCACAGGGCACTCAGCCCCAGCATTTT.